One sample yielded the 32 T cell receptor beta chains listed below, sequenced in a study of T-cell reconstitution after alpha-beta-depleted transplantation in children. Unique molecular identifiers were built into the TCRbeta library. TCRdb re-analysed the PCR reads in MiXCR, keeping a single row per CDR3 protein. The sample holds 190,000 or so distinct CDR3 sequences, around 6.8% seen once. Sample: PBMCs from the stem cell graft donor, taken from the stem cell graft. Receptors were obtained from a human donor who donated a stem cell graft to a child with Wiskott-Aldrich syndrome.

The rearrangement links TRBV30 to TRBJ2-5; D is unclear. From germline, CDR1 is GTSNPN and CDR2 SVGIG (reference sequence). The CDR3 sequence is 14 residues long. Trimming took 4 bases from V and 0 from J, leaving 12 bases between them. The CDR3 sequence: CAWNRAAHQETQYF. In DNA, the CDR3 is TGTGCCTGGAACCGAGCAGCTCACCAAGAGACCCAGTACTTC.

This clonotype was recorded many times. The V call is TRBV5-1, the J call TRBJ1-1; D remains ambiguous. CDR1 and CDR2 (germline): SGHRS, YFSETQ. The CDR3 totals 11 residues. Trimming took off 4 bases at V and 2 bases at J, with 3 bases between the two ends. The CDR3 nucleotides read TGCGCCAGCAGCGGCAACACTGAAGCTTTCTTT. It is translated as CASSGNTEAFF.

There are a few counts of this clonotype. This sequence joins TRBV20-1 and TRBJ2-1, with TRBD2 identical over 9 bases. The CDR3 is 17 residues long. V shed 0 bases and J 6 bases; nucleotides not matched to a gene: 12. The germline gives CDR1 DFQATT, CDR2 SNEGSKA (reference sequence). The CDR3 spells CSARDLGWGGRANEQFF. DNA for the CDR3: TGCAGTGCTAGAGATTTGGGTTGGGGCGGGAGGGCCAATGAGCAGTTCTTC.

This clonotype was detected ten times or more. This chain connects TRBV11-2 to TRBJ2-1; 10 bases are shared with TRBD2. This CDR3 has 18 residues. Germline lookup yields CDR1 SGHAT and CDR2 FQNNGV. Trimming took 0 bases from V and 3 from J; bases not matched to a gene: 8. CDR3 DNA sequence: TGTGCCAGCAGCTTAGAACCCGGACTAGCGGAACTCTACAATGAGCAGTTCTTC. This encodes CASSLEPGLAELYNEQFF.

This CDR3 reads CASSSKREGDADTQYF. The CDR3 DNA follows: TGTGCCAGCAGTTCCAAGCGGGAGGGCGACGCAGATACGCAGTATTTT. The genes are TRBV6-2 or TRBV6-3 and TRBJ2-3; 10 bases match TRBD2. The trim removed 4 bases at V and 4 bases at J, leaving 8 bases unmatched. CDR1 and CDR2 (germline): MNHEY, SVGEGT. CDR3 length: 16 residues.

This clonotype showed up just a few times. J is TRBJ2-7 and V is TRBV7-2; unclear D gene. CDR3 length: 13 amino acids. From germline, CDR1 is SGHTA and CDR2 FQGNSA. Trimming shortened V by 6 bases and J by 11 bases, and 20 bases separated the two germline ends. The DNA of the CDR3 is TGTGCCAGCAGTAACCGTCAGACGTCCTGGGAGTACTTC. This translates into CASSNRQTSWEYF. The full variable domain, in which reference TRBV7-2 and TRBJ2-7 provide the parts outside the CDR3, is GAGVSQSPSNKVTEKGKDVELRCDPISGHTALYWYRQSLGQGLEFLIYFQGNSAPDKSGLPSDRFSAERTGGSVSTLTIQRTQQEDSAVYLCASSNRQTSWEYFGPGTRLTVT.

This clonotype was recorded at least ten times. V usage is TRBV5-5 and J usage is TRBJ1-1; no reliable D call. V lost 0 bases to trimming and J lost 0 bases, with 6 bases between them. CDR1 SGHKS and CDR2 YYEKEE come from the germline V gene (reference sequence). The CDR3 runs to 14 residues. In DNA, the CDR3 is TGTGCCAGCAGCTTGGAACAGATGAACACTGAAGCTTTCTTT. Translated: CASSLEQMNTEAFF. The variable domain in full, completed from reference TRBV5-5 and TRBJ1-1, reads DAGVTQSPTHLIKTRGQQVTLRCSPISGHKSVSWYQQVLGQGPQFIFQYYEKEERGRGNFPDRFSARQFPNYSSELNVNALLLGDSALYLCASSLEQMNTEAFFGQGTRLTVV.

This clonotype occurred a few times. This rearrangement joins TRBV11-2 to TRBJ2-6; the match to TRBD2 covers 7 bases. Per germline, CDR1 SGHAT and CDR2 FQNNGV. CDR3 size: 21 residues. J gave up 0 bases and V 5 bases, and 19 bases lay outside the gene matches. CDR3 in DNA: TGTGCCAGCAGCGGAAGGGGTTGGGGGGGTGCCCCCCACTCTGGGGCCAACGTCCTGACTTTC. It codes for CASSGRGWGGAPHSGANVLTF.

This clonotype appeared many times. The rearrangement uses TRBV12-3 or TRBV12-4 and TRBJ2-7, with 11 positions matching TRBD2. The CDR3 totals 14 residues. With V trimmed by 6 bases and J by 1 base, 2 bases remained unmatched. CDR3 residues: CASRTSGKSYEQYF. CDR3 DNA sequence: TGTGCCAGCAGGACTAGCGGGAAATCCTACGAGCAGTACTTC.

This clonotype was detected many times. J is TRBJ2-7 and V is TRBV10-3; D is undetermined. V was pared by 2 bases and J by 0 bases, with 11 bases between. The length of the CDR3 is 15 residues. The germline gives CDR1 ENHRY, CDR2 SYGVKD. CDR3 amino acids: CAISEVERSSYEQYF. CDR3 DNA sequence: TGTGCCATCAGTGAGGTCGAGCGATCCTCCTACGAGCAGTACTTC.

In its sample, this clonotype was seen many times. The rearrangement uses TRBV7-2 and TRBJ2-3; D unresolved. The CDR3 contains 16 residues. V was trimmed by 2 bases and J by 1 base, leaving 13 bases between them. Germline values: CDR1 SGHTA, CDR2 FQGNSA. The CDR3 sequence: CASSLMSAGRTDTQYF. The CDR3 nucleotides are TGTGCCAGCAGCTTAATGAGTGCAGGACGCACAGATACGCAGTATTTT.

This chain links TRBV5-1 with TRBJ2-3, with TRBD1 matching over 9 bases. CDR1 and CDR2 (germline): SGHRS, YFSETQ. J gave up 6 bases and V 5 bases, and 10 bases lay outside the gene matches. The CDR3 covers 15 residues. The CDR3 DNA reads as TGCGCCAGCAGAAACAGGGGGCGCTTTATGGATACGCAGTATTTT. It translates to CASRNRGRFMDTQYF.

There are many counts of this clonotype. The chain has TRBV5-1 and TRBJ1-5, with TRBD1 matching 8 bases. The length of the CDR3 is 14 residues. Germline CDR1 reads SGHRS; CDR2 reads YFSETQ. With V trimmed by 4 bases and J by 7 bases, 7 bases remained unmatched. CDR3 sequence: CASSPGQGGQPQHF. The CDR3 DNA reads TGCGCCAGCAGCCCTGGACAGGGAGGCCAGCCCCAGCATTTT.

This clonotype was recorded many times. The V gene is TRBV3-1, the J gene TRBJ2-1; TRBD2 matches at 8 bases. CDR3 length: 15 amino acids. The V segment lost 4 bases and the J segment 4 bases; nucleotides outside the gene matches: 6. CDR1 and CDR2 (germline): LGHDT, YNNKEL (reference sequence). Written as DNA, the CDR3 is TGTGCCAGCAGCCCTGAGAGCGGGAGTTACAATGAGCAGTTCTTC. Protein: CASSPESGSYNEQFF.

In this sample, this clonotype turned up many times. This rearrangement joins TRBV7-2 to TRBJ1-2; D perhaps matches TRBD1 (5 bases). V was shortened by 5 bases and J by 5 bases, with 18 bases between the two germline ends. Germline V gene sequence: CDR1 SGHTA, CDR2 FQGNSA. This CDR3 contains 15 residues. The DNA for the CDR3 is TGTGCCAGCAGCCCGGCGGATTCGGGGGGGTATGGCTACACCTTC. Protein: CASSPADSGGYGYTF.

There are many counts of this clonotype. The J gene is TRBJ2-2, the V gene TRBV29-1; D perhaps matches TRBD1 (6 bases). The CDR3 consists of 14 residues. CDR1 and CDR2 (germline): SQVTM, ANQGSEA. With 3 bases removed from V and 1 base from J, the gap between germline ends came to 9 bases. The CDR3: CSVEAGVNTGELFF. The CDR3, as DNA: TGCAGCGTTGAGGCAGGGGTGAACACCGGGGAGCTGTTTTTT.

This clonotype was counted a few times. This chain uses TRBV12-3 or TRBV12-4 with TRBJ2-1, with 8 bases fitting TRBD1. Losses at the gene ends were 3 bases for V and 6 bases for J; bases not matched to a gene: 7. CDR3 size: 15 residues. This chain's CDR3 is CASSLAQGVSNEQFF. CDR3 nucleotide sequence: TGTGCCAGCAGTTTGGCACAGGGGGTAAGCAATGAGCAGTTCTTC.

Ten or more counts support this clonotype. This rearrangement joins TRBV10-1 to TRBJ2-7; a possible D gene is TRBD2 (5 bases). Germline assignment: CDR1 WNHNN and CDR2 SYGVQD (reference sequence). Deletions cut 3 bases from V and 4 bases from J, with 10 bases between. The CDR3 contains 13 residues. The CDR3 is CASSDPPGYEQYF. The CDR3 coding sequence is TGCGCCAGCAGTGACCCCCCGGGGTACGAGCAGTACTTC.

The chain employs TRBV10-1 and TRBJ2-7, with D uncertain. Trimming left V 5 bases short and J 3 bases short, with 11 bases between. CDR3 size: 13 residues. CDR1 and CDR2 (germline): WNHNN, SYGVQD (reference sequence). CDR3 nucleotides: TGCGCCAGCAGTTTGGGGATTGGCTACGAGCAGTACTTC. This encodes CASSLGIGYEQYF.

V gene TRBV7-2 combines with J gene TRBJ2-5; TRBD2 agrees at 8 bases. The CDR3 totals 16 residues. V shed 3 bases, J shed 0 bases, and the junction held 6 bases outside the gene matches. Germline values: CDR1 SGHTA, CDR2 FQGNSA. CDR3 coding DNA: TGTGCCAGCAGCTTCGGGGGGGGGGACCACCAAGAGACCCAGTACTTC. Amino acid sequence: CASSFGGGDHQETQYF. Looking up the rest from reference TRBV7-2 and TRBJ2-5 gives the full variable domain: GAGVSQSPSNKVTEKGKDVELRCDPISGHTALYWYRQSLGQGLEFLIYFQGNSAPDKSGLPSDRFSAERTGGSVSTLTIQRTQQEDSAVYLCASSFGGGDHQETQYFGPGTRLLVL.

The table lists this clonotype with many counts. This chain connects TRBV30 to TRBJ2-1; D unresolved. In germline, CDR1 is GTSNPN, CDR2 SVGIG (reference sequence). The V gene lost 0 bases and the J gene lost 9 bases, with 9 bases spanning the gap. The CDR3 is made up of 12 amino acids. CDR3 sequence (DNA): TGTGCCTGGAGTGTAGGTCCCACTGAGCAGTTCTTC. The encoded protein is CAWSVGPTEQFF.

Ten or more counts support this clonotype. V is TRBV4-1 and J is TRBJ2-7; D is undetermined. The V gene lost 1 base and the J gene lost 2 bases, with 15 bases spanning the gap. CDR1 is MGHRA and CDR2 is YSYEKL in the germline V gene. The CDR3 contains 16 residues. CDR3 sequence reads: CASSQVPGSDPYEQYF. The CDR3 DNA sequence: TGCGCCAGCAGCCAAGTCCCGGGCAGTGACCCCTACGAGCAGTACTTC.

This clonotype occurred many times. This sequence joins TRBV15 and TRBJ2-2, with D tentatively TRBD1 or TRBD2 (6 bases each). Germline CDR1 LNHNV, CDR2 YYDKDF (reference sequence). The CDR3 runs 17 residues. V dropped 3 bases and J dropped 6 bases, with 20 bases sitting between them. CDR3 region: CATSSPLRGARPGELFF. DNA of the CDR3: TGTGCCACCAGCAGCCCTTTGAGGGGGGCTAGGCCCGGGGAGCTGTTTTTT.

The sample holds a few counts of this clonotype. The gene calls are TRBV7-7 and TRBJ2-1; D might be TRBD2 (7 bases). Germline loops: CDR1 SSHAT, CDR2 FNYEAQ (reference sequence). Trimming took off 5 bases at V and 6 bases at J, with 20 bases between the two ends. This CDR3 contains 16 residues. The CDR3 region has the DNA TGTGCCAGCAGCCCCATTAGAGGGGGGGCCGGCAATGAGCAGTTCTTC. This sequence encodes CASSPIRGGAGNEQFF.

Concerning this clonotype itself: Possible read error: a much larger clone is one base away. The J gene is TRBJ1-5, the V gene TRBV11-2; a weak D match, TRBD1 (5 bases). The length of the CDR3 is 14 residues. The germline V gene encodes CDR1 SGHAT and CDR2 FQNNGV. The CDR3 sequence: CTSMDNYSNQPQHF. In nucleotides, the CDR3 is TGTACCAGCATGGACAATTATAGCAATCAGCCCCAGCATTTT.

This clonotype was seen many times. The rearrangement links TRBV28 to TRBJ2-6; 11 nucleotides line up with TRBD2. V trimming: 2 bases; J trimming: 0 bases; junction bases outside the gene matches: 6. The germline V gene encodes CDR1 MDHEN and CDR2 SYDVKM. This CDR3 is 19 amino acids long. The CDR3 DNA sequence: TGTGCCAGCAGTTTACCTGGACTAGCGGGCTACTCTGGGGCCAACGTCCTGACTTTC. Protein: CASSLPGLAGYSGANVLTF. The full variable domain, completed using reference TRBV28 and TRBJ2-6, is DVKVTQSSRYLVKRTGEKVFLECVQDMDHENMFWYRQDPGLGLRLIYFSYDVKMKEKGDIPEGYSVSREKKERFSLILESASTNQTSMYLCASSLPGLAGYSGANVLTFGAGSRLTVL.

This clonotype showed up many times. A read error may produce the germline difference seen at one junction end. The chain combines TRBV30 with TRBJ1-1, with D tentatively TRBD1 (5 bases). The CDR3 has 12 residues. Looked up from germline, CDR1 is GTSNPN and CDR2 is SVGIG (reference sequence). CDR3: CAWSRDLGGPSF. The CDR3, as DNA: TGTGCCTGGAGTCGGGACCTGGGCGGGCCCTCCTTT.

Ten or more counts support this clonotype. The J gene is TRBJ1-6, the V gene TRBV5-1; 11 bases agree with TRBD1. The V gene's germline CDR1 is SGHRS and CDR2 YFSETQ. Trimming at V came to 3 bases and at J to 10 bases, leaving 6 bases not matched to a gene. The CDR3 loop spans 15 amino acids. The CDR3 here is CASSSGQGAGSPLHF. DNA for the CDR3: TGCGCCAGCAGCTCAGGACAGGGGGCAGGGTCACCCCTCCACTTT.

In the case of this clonotype: This is likely a read error, given that the CDR3 carries no conserved phenylalanine or tryptophan at its end. Because the CDR3's place on the DNA is in doubt, the DNA is left out and the CDR3 is given as listed by TCRdb. CDR3 protein: CASSLFMVL. The chain couples TRBV7-9 to TRBJ2-1. Germline CDR1 and CDR2: SEHNR and FQNEAQ (reference sequence). The CDR3 has 9 residues if both end residues are counted.

This rearrangement joins TRBV6-5 to TRBJ2-2; 7 bases are shared with TRBD2. Losses at the gene ends were 0 bases for V and 1 base for J; bases not matched to a gene: 2. Germline loops: CDR1 MNHEY, CDR2 SVGAGI. The CDR3 extends over 16 amino acids. DNA for the CDR3: TGTGCCAGCAGTTACTCTCCGGGGGGGAACACCGGGGAGCTGTTTTTT. Encoded protein: CASSYSPGGNTGELFF.

This clonotype was counted many times. The DNA for the CDR3 is TGCAGTGCTGTCACTGGAAACACCATATATTTT. Translation gives CSAVTGNTIYF. The rearrangement links TRBV20-1 to TRBJ1-3, with D unresolved. CDR1 and CDR2 from the germline V gene are DFQATT and SNEGSKA (reference sequence). The CDR3 covers 11 residues. V was clipped by 5 bases and J by 2 bases, with 4 bases between them.

This clonotype appeared many times. The chain joins TRBV5-1 to TRBJ1-2; TRBD1 might be the D (5 bases). V was clipped by 3 bases and J by 0 bases, with 6 bases between them. This CDR3 comprises 13 residues. CDR1 SGHRS and CDR2 YFSETQ come from the germline V gene. The CDR3 loop reads CASSWGANYGYTF. In DNA, the CDR3 is TGCGCCAGCAGCTGGGGGGCTAACTATGGCTACACCTTC.